What follows are 25 T cell receptor beta chains derived from one specimen sequenced in a study of blood T cell repertoires in COVID-19. The table came from immunoSEQ multiplex PCR; TCRdb's copy has only in-frame clones and leaves some out. The repertoire consists of a few hundred thousand clones, with about 86% occurring once and the leading ten covering about 6.2%. Sequencing was done on a sample of peripheral blood. The receptors stem from a man in his fifties or sixties who had recovered from COVID-19.

V usage is TRBV7-3 and J usage is TRBJ2-3; TRBD2 agrees at 8 bases. Germline CDR1 is SGHTA and CDR2 is FQGTGA. The CDR3 is 14 amino acids. With V trimmed by 8 bases and J by 1 base, 5 bases remained unmatched. The DNA of the CDR3 is TGTGCCAGCTCTAGCGGGCTAGGCACAGATACGCAGTATTTT. It encodes CASSSGLGTDTQYF.

The chain is built from TRBV3-1 (or the pseudogene TRBV3-2) and TRBJ1-2, with 9 bases lining up with TRBD1. This CDR3 is built from 17 residues. Unmatched junction bases numbered 15, after V lost 2 bases and J lost 8 bases. Germline V CDR1 and CDR2: LGHDT, YNNKEL (reference sequence). In DNA, the CDR3 is TGTGCCAGCAGCCAACAGTTGACAGGGGGTAGATCGGAGGGCTACACCTTC. Its protein is CASSQQLTGGRSEGYTF.

This chain connects TRBV7-3 to TRBJ2-1, with 11 bases aligning to TRBD2. V dropped 5 bases and J dropped 7; count of bases not matched to a gene: 7. In germline, CDR1 is SGHTA, CDR2 FQGTGA. CDR3 size: 15 residues. The chain's CDR3 is CASSELAGVDNEQFF. The CDR3 nucleotides read TGTGCCAGCAGCGAACTAGCGGGAGTCGATAATGAGCAGTTCTTC.

The sample holds one count of this clone. The chain carries TRBV14 and TRBJ2-5; 10 bases fit TRBD1. Germline V gene sequence: CDR1 SGHDN, CDR2 FVKESK. This CDR3 has 15 residues. The V gene end was trimmed by 5 bases and the J gene end by 5 bases; junction bases not matched to a gene: 8. The CDR3 here is CASSTRTGGGETQYF. CDR3 sequence (DNA): TGTGCCAGCAGCACCCGGACAGGGGGAGGTGAGACCCAGTACTTC. The entire variable domain, with the rest obtained from reference TRBV14 and TRBJ2-5, is as follows: EAGVTQFPSHSVIEKGQTVTLRCDPISGHDNLYWYRRVMGKEIKFLLHFVKESKQDESGMPNNRFLAERTGGTYSTLKVQPAELEDSGVYFCASSTRTGGGETQYFGPGTRLLVL.

This chain links TRBV6-6 with TRBJ2-7, with D perhaps matching TRBD1 (6 bases). Germline V gives CDR1 MNHNY, CDR2 SVGAGI (reference sequence). CDR3 length: 13 residues. Trimming cost V 6 bases and J 7 bases, with 16 bases left between them. CDR3 nucleotide sequence: TGTGCCAGCAGCACGCAGGGGTTAAGGGAGCAGTACTTC. It translates to CASSTQGLREQYF.

The genes are TRBV3-1 (or the pseudogene TRBV3-2) and TRBJ1-5; 8 bases agree with TRBD1. Germline V gene sequence: CDR1 LGHDT, CDR2 YNNKEL (reference sequence). Trimming cost V 2 bases and J 2 bases; bases outside gene matches: 5. This CDR3 region has 16 residues. In DNA form, the CDR3 reads TGTGCCAGCAGCCAACAGGGGGCAAGGGGCAATCAGCCCCAGCATTTT. Translation gives CASSQQGARGNQPQHF.

The chain combines TRBV6-2 or TRBV6-3 with TRBJ1-1; TRBD1 matches at 11 bases. The CDR3 length is 17 residues. The V gene end was trimmed by 2 bases and the J gene end by 4 bases; junction bases not matched to a gene: 9. Germline CDR1 reads MNHEY; CDR2 reads SVGEGT. CDR3: CASSYPFGQGARTEAFF. The CDR3 coding sequence is TGTGCCAGCAGTTACCCATTCGGACAGGGGGCGCGCACTGAAGCTTTCTTT.

The rearrangement uses TRBV9 and TRBJ2-5; D perhaps matches TRBD2 (7 bases). This CDR3 is 15 amino acids long. The germline V gene encodes CDR1 SGDLS and CDR2 YYNGEE. Trimming cost V 0 bases and J 5 bases, with 14 bases left between them. The CDR3 DNA follows: TGTGCCAGCAGCGTAGCTCGCGGGGGCGGGGAGACCCAGTACTTC. This codes for CASSVARGGGETQYF.

DNA of the CDR3: TGTGCCAGCCGAGGACAGGAAAAACTGTTTTTT. As protein: CASRGQEKLFF. The J gene is TRBJ1-4, the V gene TRBV6-5; TRBD1 might be the D (6 bases). The CDR3 covers 11 residues. Germline values: CDR1 MNHEY, CDR2 SVGAGI. Trimming stripped 8 bases from V and 8 bases from J, with 9 bases between.

The chain has TRBV10-2 and TRBJ2-1; TRBD2 aligns across 8 bases. This CDR3 has 15 residues. Germline V gives CDR1 WSHSY, CDR2 SAAADI. V gave up 2 bases and J gave up 2 bases; unmatched junction bases: 2. CDR3 bases: TGCGCCAGCAGTGAGCCGACTAGCGCCTACAATGAGCAGTTCTTC. It encodes CASSEPTSAYNEQFF.

V and J are TRBV12-3 or TRBV12-4 and TRBJ2-7, with TRBD2 identical over 10 bases. V lost 2 bases and J lost 11; bases outside the gene matches: 6. This CDR3 contains 13 residues. The CDR3 is CASSLKLAGKEYF. CDR3 coding DNA: TGTGCCAGCAGTTTAAAACTAGCGGGAAAGGAGTACTTC.

In this sample, this clone turned up once. This chain connects TRBV11-3 to TRBJ2-1, with 9 bases aligning to TRBD2. The length of the CDR3 is 15 residues. With V trimmed by 1 base and J by 6 bases, 4 bases remained unmatched. Germline V lookup: CDR1 SGHNT, CDR2 YENEEA. The CDR3 region has the DNA TGTGCCAGCAGCTTAGGTGCGGGAGGGTTCAATGAGCAGTTCTTC. Residues: CASSLGAGGFNEQFF.

This clone was seen only a few times. J is TRBJ1-4 and V is TRBV28; D ambiguous. Germline V gene sequence: CDR1 MDHEN, CDR2 SYDVKM. The V end lost 5 bases, the J end lost 6 bases, and 7 bases lay between the germline ends. The CDR3 sequence is 12 residues long. Here the CDR3 DNA reads TGTGCCAGCAGTCTCGTTGATGAAAAACTGTTTTTT. Protein sequence: CASSLVDEKLFF.

The V gene is TRBV11-3, the J gene TRBJ2-7; tentatively, D is TRBD2 (6 bases). Deletions cut 2 bases from V and 6 bases from J, with 14 bases between. Germline lookup yields CDR1 SGHNT and CDR2 YENEEA. This CDR3 is built from 14 residues. CDR3 in DNA: TGTGCCAGCAGCTTATGGTCCGGGAGCAGCGAGCAGTACTTC. Translating gives CASSLWSGSSEQYF.

CDR3 nucleotides: TGTGCCAGCAGCTTGAATCAGGGAACAAACCAAGAGACCCAGTACTTC. As protein: CASSLNQGTNQETQYF. The chain carries TRBV5-4 and TRBJ2-5; TRBD1 is a possible D gene (5 bases). CDR3 length equals 16 residues. Germline assignment: CDR1 SGHNT and CDR2 YYREEE (reference sequence). Between the trimmed V and J ends, which lost 1 base and 0 bases, there was a span of 13 bases.

This chain joins TRBV5-4 and TRBJ2-7, with 10 bases fitting TRBD2. The CDR3 totals 15 residues. In germline, CDR1 is SGHNT, CDR2 YYREEE (reference sequence). With 4 bases clipped from V and 7 bases from J, the junction kept 11 bases outside the gene matches. The CDR3 DNA follows: TGTGCCAGCAGCGGGCCGGGACTAGCGTCAGGGGAGCAGTACTTC. It codes for CASSGPGLASGEQYF.

The chain combines TRBV30 with TRBJ1-2; D unclear. Germline V gives CDR1 GTSNPN, CDR2 SVGIG (reference sequence). The V and J ends lost 0 bases and 4 bases respectively, with 6 bases between them. This CDR3 has 12 amino acids. CDR3 in amino acids: CAWSVNSYGYTF. In DNA form, the CDR3 reads TGTGCCTGGAGTGTAAACAGCTATGGCTACACCTTC. The whole variable domain, filled in from reference TRBV30 and TRBJ1-2, reads SQTIHQWPATLVQPVGSPLSLECTVEGTSNPNLYWYRQAAGRGLQLLFYSVGIGQISSEVPQNLSASRPQDRQFILSSKKLLLSDSGFYLCAWSVNSYGYTFGSGTRLTVV.

The chain joins TRBV10-3 to TRBJ2-7; TRBD2 matches 10 bases. Germline CDR1 is ENHRY and CDR2 is SYGVKD. This CDR3 contains 14 residues. With 7 bases clipped from V and 0 bases from J, the junction kept 3 bases outside the gene matches. CDR3 DNA: TGTGCCATCACTAGCGGGAGCGCCTCCTACGAGCAGTACTTC. It is translated as CAITSGSASYEQYF.

This clone occurred once. The chain couples TRBV18 to TRBJ1-2; the match to TRBD1 covers 12 bases. Germline loops: CDR1 KGHSH, CDR2 LQKENI. This CDR3 has 16 amino acids. The junction had 4 bases not matched to a gene; V was cut back by 0 bases and J by 5 bases. Written as DNA, the CDR3 is TGTGCCAGCTCACCACCGGGACAGGGGGCGAGGTATGGCTACACCTTC. This encodes CASSPPGQGARYGYTF. Together with reference TRBV18 and TRBJ1-2, the CDR3 gives the full variable domain: NAGVMQNPRHLVRRRGQEARLRCSPMKGHSHVYWYRQLPEEGLKFMVYLQKENIIDESGMPKERFSAEFPKEGPSILRIQQVVRGDSAAYFCASSPPGQGARYGYTFGSGTRLTVV.

V is TRBV20-1 and J is TRBJ1-2; D call uncertain. The CDR3 totals 11 residues. The V end lost 6 bases, the J end lost 4 bases, and 9 bases lay between the germline ends. CDR1 is DFQATT and CDR2 is SNEGSKA in the germline V gene (reference sequence). The CDR3 spells CSANNPYGYTF. Written as DNA, the CDR3 is TGCAGTGCAAACAATCCCTATGGCTACACCTTC.

V is TRBV30 and J is TRBJ1-4; 7 bases match TRBD1. J was trimmed by 4 bases and V by 4 bases; bases with no gene match: 9. Germline V gene lookup returns CDR1 GTSNPN and CDR2 SVGIG (reference sequence). CDR3 length: 15 residues. DNA of the CDR3: TGTGCCTGGACCGGAAGGGGGCGCGGTAATGAAAAACTGTTTTTT. Translating gives CAWTGRGRGNEKLFF. The entire variable domain, with the rest obtained from reference TRBV30 and TRBJ1-4, is as follows: SQTIHQWPATLVQPVGSPLSLECTVEGTSNPNLYWYRQAAGRGLQLLFYSVGIGQISSEVPQNLSASRPQDRQFILSSKKLLLSDSGFYLCAWTGRGRGNEKLFFGSGTQLSVL.

The chain recombines TRBV6-1 with TRBJ1-1, with a possible D match to TRBD1 (6 bases). CDR1 and CDR2 from the germline V gene are MNHNS and SASEGT. This CDR3 comprises 13 residues. The V end lost 10 bases, the J end lost 5 bases, and 17 bases lay between the germline ends. CDR3 residues: CAIKAPTGTEAFF. As DNA, the CDR3 is TGTGCCATCAAAGCCCCGACAGGAACTGAAGCTTTCTTT.

This clone was observed once. V and J are TRBV11-2 and TRBJ2-2, with D maybe TRBD1 (5 bases). V was clipped by 9 bases and J by 9 bases, with 23 bases between them. CDR3 size: 15 residues. Germline CDR1 is SGHAT and CDR2 is FQNNGV. The CDR3 DNA follows: TGTGCCAGTAGCCCCAGCGCTGGACACCGGAGGGAGCTGTTTTTT. Its protein product is CASSPSAGHRRELFF. Supplemented by reference TRBV11-2 and TRBJ2-2, the full variable domain reads EAGVAQSPRYKIIEKRQSVAFWCNPISGHATLYWYQQILGQGPKLLIQFQNNGVVDDSQLPKDRFSAERLKGVDSTLKIQPAKLEDSAVYLCASSPSAGHRRELFFGEGSRLTVL.

The chain has TRBV6-2 or TRBV6-3 and TRBJ2-1; TRBD2 matches at 7 bases. The germline CDR1 and CDR2 sequences are MNHEY and SVGEGT. V shed 6 bases, J shed 4 bases, and the junction held 6 bases outside the gene matches. This CDR3 is 14 amino acids long. The CDR3 loop is CASSWERGYNEQFF. The CDR3 DNA follows: TGTGCCAGCAGCTGGGAGCGGGGTTACAATGAGCAGTTCTTC.

The rearrangement joins TRBV9 to TRBJ1-2; tentatively, D is TRBD1 (6 bases). This CDR3 spans 14 amino acids. Looked up from germline, CDR1 is SGDLS and CDR2 is YYNGEE. V lost 2 bases to trimming and J lost 8 bases, with 16 bases between them. The CDR3 is CASSVLQGSDGYTF. For the CDR3, the DNA is TGTGCCAGCAGCGTCCTGCAGGGGTCCGACGGCTACACCTTC.